Listed below are T cell receptor beta chains from one sample, sequenced in a study of T cells after yellow fever vaccination. TCRdb analysed the 5' RACE reads with MiXCR anew, one entry per CDR3 protein. The sample consists of about 400,000 distinct CDR3 sequences, about 6.2% of them appearing once. This specimen consisted of PBMCs, obtained 5 days after the yellow fever booster vaccination. These TCRs come from a man aged 25-45 years who received the YFV17D yellow fever vaccine. Each CDR3 is given with its conserved first and last residue. The order of the fields is J gene, D gene, V gene, clone size, CDR3 DNA, CDR3 protein. The D gene is left open where the match is weak. Only some rows state a clone size, as once, few, many or a class for expanded clones.

J: TRBJ2-7
D: TRBD1
V: TRBV12-3/TRBV12-4
size: many
DNA: TGTGCCAGCATTCTCCGGGACAGGGGCCACGAGCAGTACTTC
CDR3: CASILRDRGHEQYF

J: TRBJ1-1
D: .
V: TRBV5-1
size: .
DNA: TGCGCCAGCAGCTTGGTGTACAGTGGCACTGAAGCTTTCTTT
CDR3: CASSLVYSGTEAFF

J: TRBJ2-2
D: TRBD2
V: TRBV27
size: many
DNA: TGTGCCAGCAGTTTAGGGGGGGCGAACACCGGGGAGCTGTTTTTT
CDR3: CASSLGGANTGELFF

J: TRBJ2-3
D: TRBD2
V: TRBV20-1
size: .
DNA: TGCAGTGCTACACCTGCGGGACTAGAATGGGGCACAGATACGCAGTATTTT
CDR3: CSATPAGLEWGTDTQYF

J: TRBJ2-1
D: .
V: TRBV12-3/TRBV12-4
size: many
DNA: TGTGCCAGCAGTTTAGTGGCGGGTAATGAGCAGTTCTTC
CDR3: CASSLVAGNEQFF

J: TRBJ1-5
D: .
V: TRBV12-3/TRBV12-4
size: .
DNA: TGTGCCAGCAGTCTTTTTGGGGGCAGCAATCAGCCCCAGCATTTT
CDR3: CASSLFGGSNQPQHF

J: TRBJ1-5
D: .
V: TRBV7-3
size: .
DNA: TGTGCCAGCAGCCCACGACAGCACCGGCGCAATCAGCCCCAGCATTTT
CDR3: CASSPRQHRRNQPQHF

J: TRBJ2-1
D: TRBD2
V: TRBV7-2
size: .
DNA: TGTGCCAGCAGCCCGGGACTAGTGAGGGGCCATGAGCAGTTCTTC
CDR3: CASSPGLVRGHEQFF

J: TRBJ2-1
D: TRBD1
V: TRBV18
size: few
DNA: TGTGCCAGCTCCCTACAGGGGGCCTACAATGAGCAGTTCTTC
CDR3: CASSLQGAYNEQFF

J: TRBJ2-3
D: TRBD2
V: TRBV12-3/TRBV12-4
size: many
DNA: TGTGCCAGCAGTTTCGCCGGCGGGAGAGGAAATACGCAGTATTTT
CDR3: CASSFAGGRGNTQYF

J: TRBJ1-2
D: .
V: TRBV28
size: .
DNA: TGTGCCAGCCTACAGGGTTTCAGCTATGGCTACACCTTC
CDR3: CASLQGFSYGYTF

J: TRBJ1-6
D: .
V: TRBV7-2
size: .
DNA: TGTGCCAGCCAGAAAGGACCTGGGTATAATTCACCCCTCCACTTT
CDR3: CASQKGPGYNSPLHF

J: TRBJ2-5
D: .
V: TRBV20-1
size: .
DNA: TGCAGCCCAGTGTCCCTAGAGACCCAGTACTTC
CDR3: CSPVSLETQYF

J: TRBJ2-5
D: .
V: TRBV24-1
size: few
DNA: TGTGCCACCAGTGCACCAGAGCAAGAGACCCAGTACTTC
CDR3: CATSAPEQETQYF

J: TRBJ1-1
D: TRBD1
V: TRBV6-5
size: few
DNA: TGTGCCAGCAGTTACTCGACGGATCGGGACAGTGAAGCTTTCTTT
CDR3: CASSYSTDRDSEAFF

J: TRBJ1-5
D: .
V: TRBV12-3/TRBV12-4
size: few
DNA: TGTGCCAGCAACACCGACTCCTCCAGCACAGATACGCAGCATTTT
CDR3: CASNTDSSSTDTQHF

J: TRBJ2-1
D: .
V: TRBV12-3/TRBV12-4
size: few
DNA: TGTGCCAGCAGGGGAGTCCATGAGCAGTTCTTC
CDR3: CASRGVHEQFF